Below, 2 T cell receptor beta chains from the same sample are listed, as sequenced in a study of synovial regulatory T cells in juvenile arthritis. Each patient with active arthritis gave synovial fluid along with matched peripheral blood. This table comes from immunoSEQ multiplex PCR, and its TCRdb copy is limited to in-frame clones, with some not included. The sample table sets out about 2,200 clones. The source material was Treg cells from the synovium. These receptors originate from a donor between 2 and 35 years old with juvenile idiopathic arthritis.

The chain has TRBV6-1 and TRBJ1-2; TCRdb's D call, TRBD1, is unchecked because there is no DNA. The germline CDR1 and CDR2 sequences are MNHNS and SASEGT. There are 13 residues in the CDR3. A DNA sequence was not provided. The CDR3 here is CASRTGGPYGYTF.

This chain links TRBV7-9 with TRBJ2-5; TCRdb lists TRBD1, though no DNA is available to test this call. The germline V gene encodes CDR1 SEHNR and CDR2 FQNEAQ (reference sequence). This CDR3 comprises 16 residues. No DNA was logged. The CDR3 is CASSPGGQGPRETQYF.